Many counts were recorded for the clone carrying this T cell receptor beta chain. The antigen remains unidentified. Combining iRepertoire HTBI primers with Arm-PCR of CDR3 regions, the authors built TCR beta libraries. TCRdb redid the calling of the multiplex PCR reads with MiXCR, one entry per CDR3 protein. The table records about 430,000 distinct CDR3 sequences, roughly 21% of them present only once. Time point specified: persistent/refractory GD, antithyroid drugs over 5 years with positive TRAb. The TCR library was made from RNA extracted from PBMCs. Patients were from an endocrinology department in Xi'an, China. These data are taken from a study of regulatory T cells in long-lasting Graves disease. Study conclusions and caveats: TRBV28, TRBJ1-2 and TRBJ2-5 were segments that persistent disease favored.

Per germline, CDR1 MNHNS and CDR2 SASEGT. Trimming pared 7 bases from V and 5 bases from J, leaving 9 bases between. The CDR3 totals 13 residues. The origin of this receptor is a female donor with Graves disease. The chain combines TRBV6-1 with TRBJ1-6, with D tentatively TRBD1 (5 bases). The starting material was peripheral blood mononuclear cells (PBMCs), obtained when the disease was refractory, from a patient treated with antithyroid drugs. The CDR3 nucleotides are TGTGCCAGCAAGAGACAGAATAATTCACCCCTCCACTTT. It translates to CASKRQNNSPLHF.